These 23 T cell receptor beta chains came from one sample sequenced in a study of CDR3 diversity in severe acne. From the PCR reads, TCRdb called clonotypes with MiXCR, one entry per CDR3 protein. The sample includes under 95,000 distinct CDR3 sequences, 45% to 55% of them seen just once. Input material: blood. The source is a male donor in good health, serving as a control.

This clonotype was counted many times. The chain uses TRBV5-1 and TRBJ2-3; tentatively, D is TRBD1 (6 bases). The CDR3 extends over 14 amino acids. With 2 bases removed from V and 4 bases from J, the gap between germline ends came to 11 bases. From germline, CDR1 is SGHRS and CDR2 YFSETQ. CDR3 sequence: CASSLRGIADTQYF. For the CDR3, the DNA is TGCGCCAGCAGCTTAAGGGGGATTGCAGATACGCAGTATTTT.

As to this clonotype: At one end the junction does not follow the germline gene, possibly because of a read error. The chain has TRBV2 and TRBJ2-1, with TRBD2 identical over 11 bases. CDR3 length: 14 residues. CDR1 is SNHLY and CDR2 is FYNNEI in the germline V gene. The CDR3 nucleotides are TGTGCCAGCAGTGTAACTAGCGGGAGTAACCGACTTGTCTTC. Translating it yields CASSVTSGSNRLVF.

The rearrangement uses TRBV4-1 and TRBJ1-1; a weak D match, TRBD1 (6 bases). In germline, CDR1 is MGHRA, CDR2 YSYEKL. With 4 bases removed from V and 6 bases from J, the gap between germline ends came to 18 bases. The CDR3 has 15 residues. The CDR3 loop reads CASSPRGGHVAEAFF. The DNA of the CDR3 is TGCGCCAGCAGCCCCCGGGGGGGACACGTGGCTGAAGCTTTCTTT.

The chain carries TRBV25-1 and TRBJ1-6, with TRBD1 as a possible D gene (5 bases). CDR3 size: 13 residues. V dropped 6 bases and J dropped 7 bases, with 10 bases sitting between them. Germline CDR1 reads MGHDK; CDR2 reads SYGVNS. The DNA for the CDR3 is TGTGCCAGCAGCGCCACAGGAAATTCACCCCTCCACTTT. Translated, it gives CASSATGNSPLHF.

This clonotype was picked up one time. The chain carries TRBV24-1 and TRBJ2-7; tentative D call: TRBD2 (5 bases). The DNA end is more similar to TRBJ2-1, so the J call may be wrong. The CDR3 runs to 14 residues. Germline V gene sequence: CDR1 KGHDR, CDR2 SFDVKD. CDR3 bases: TGTGCCACCAGTGATTTGACTAGGATCGACGAGCAGTTCTTC. Translating it yields CATSDLTRIDEQFF.

This clonotype appeared once. The V call is TRBV10-1, the J call TRBJ2-3; no firm D call. This CDR3 comprises 13 residues. V lost 5 bases and J 5 bases, leaving 11 bases between the germline ends. From germline, CDR1 is WNHNN and CDR2 SYGVQD (reference sequence). The CDR3 sequence: CASSKTHGDTQYF. The DNA for the CDR3 is TGCGCCAGCAGTAAGACGCACGGAGATACGCAGTATTTT.

The rearrangement uses TRBV20-1 and TRBJ1-2; a possible D gene is TRBD1 (5 bases). The CDR3 runs 14 residues. Germline CDR1 is DFQATT and CDR2 is SNEGSKA (reference sequence). Trimming shortened V by 0 bases and J by 2 bases, and 10 bases separated the two germline ends. DNA for the CDR3: TGCAGTGCTAGAGATGACAGTGACAACTATGGCTACACCTTC. As protein: CSARDDSDNYGYTF.

The chain is built from TRBV12-3 or TRBV12-4 and TRBJ2-4, with a weak D call TRBD1 (6 bases). V lost 7 bases and J lost 8, with 9 bases in between. The CDR3 consists of 11 residues. CDR3 sequence reads: CASTPGDIQYF. The CDR3 coding sequence is TGTGCCAGCACCCCAGGGGACATTCAGTACTTC.

In its sample, this clonotype was seen a few times. The gene calls are TRBV5-6 and TRBJ1-2; 8 bases align to TRBD1. The CDR3 runs 14 residues. The V gene's germline CDR1 is SGHDT and CDR2 YYEEEE. V was pared by 4 bases and J by 5 bases, with 7 bases of the junction left unmatched. The CDR3 is CASSPQGARYGYTF. The CDR3, as DNA: TGTGCCAGCAGCCCGCAGGGGGCGAGATATGGCTACACCTTC.

CDR3 amino acids: CASSIDTYGEAFF. CDR3 nucleotide sequence: TGTGCCAGTAGTATAGACACCTACGGTGAAGCTTTCTTT. V and J are TRBV19 and TRBJ1-1; D not resolved. This CDR3 is 13 amino acids long. CDR1 LNHDA and CDR2 SQIVND come from the germline V gene (reference sequence). V lost 0 bases and J lost 7, with 9 bases in between.

The genes are TRBV20-1 and TRBJ2-1; 11 bases are shared with TRBD2. The trim removed 2 bases at V and 7 bases at J, leaving 4 bases unmatched. CDR1 is DFQATT, CDR2 SNEGSKA, per germline (reference sequence). The CDR3 loop spans 14 amino acids. CDR3 amino acids: CSARLAGGTNEQFF. Here the CDR3 DNA reads TGCAGTGCTAGACTAGCGGGAGGTACTAATGAGCAGTTCTTC.

As for this clonotype: The junction departs from germline at one end; a sequencing error may be responsible. The rearrangement uses TRBV12-3 or TRBV12-4 and TRBJ2-1; D not resolved. The CDR3 consists of 15 residues. The CDR3 spells CASSLEGLGYNEQPF. Here the CDR3 DNA reads TGTGCCAGCAGTTTAGAGGGTCTCGGTTACAATGAGCAGCCCTTC.

This clonotype came up a few times. This chain uses TRBV4-1 with TRBJ1-1; TRBD1 is a possible D gene (6 bases). Germline CDR1 is MGHRA and CDR2 is YSYEKL. V was pared by 3 bases and J by 11 bases, with 16 bases between. The CDR3 contains 13 residues. This chain's CDR3 is CASSQPYRVGAFF. DNA for the CDR3: TGCGCCAGCAGCCAGCCCTACAGGGTCGGCGCTTTCTTT.

A word on this clonotype: Sequence at one end of the junction differs from germline and may be a read error. The genes are TRBV7-7 and TRBJ2-2, with D possibly called TRBD1 or TRBD2 (5 bases each). The germline V gene encodes CDR1 SSHAT and CDR2 FNYEAQ (reference sequence). CDR3 length equals 14 residues. In DNA form, the CDR3 reads TGTGCTAGCAGCTCCACCGGGGCGGCCGAGGAGCTGTTTTTT. Residues: CASSSTGAAEELFF.

Only a few counts were recorded for this clonotype. The rearrangement joins TRBV25-1 to TRBJ2-3, with TRBD2 matching 7 bases. Looked up from germline, CDR1 is MGHDK and CDR2 is SYGVNS. V was pared by 4 bases and J by 2 bases, with 12 bases of the junction left unmatched. The CDR3 contains 17 residues. The CDR3 sequence is CASSGSRERGLTDTQYF. The CDR3 DNA is TGTGCCAGCAGTGGGTCTCGGGAGCGGGGACTCACAGATACGCAGTATTTT. Supplemented by reference TRBV25-1 and TRBJ2-3, the full variable domain reads EADIYQTPRYLVIGTGKKITLECSQTMGHDKMYWYQQDPGMELHLIHYSYGVNSTEKGDLSSESTVSRIRTEHFPLTLESARPSHTSQYLCASSGSRERGLTDTQYFGPGTRLTVL.

This clonotype has ten or more counts. The J gene is TRBJ2-5, the V gene TRBV12-3 or TRBV12-4; no reliable D call. The CDR3 runs to 14 residues. The V and J ends lost 3 bases and 2 bases respectively, with 10 bases between them. The CDR3 DNA reads TGTGCCAGCAGTTTCCCCCCACAACAAGAGACCCAGTACTTC. This gives the protein CASSFPPQQETQYF.

Remarks on this clonotype: A clone one base away is much larger, so this may be a read error. The chain carries TRBV24-1 and TRBJ1-2, with TRBD1 as a possible D gene (5 bases). In germline, CDR1 is KGHDR, CDR2 SFDVKD. The V gene lost 9 bases and the J gene lost 7 bases, with 17 bases spanning the gap. This CDR3 is built from 13 residues. This CDR3 reads CATGRGEGGGYTF. In DNA form, the CDR3 reads TGTGCCACCGGTCGAGGGGAGGGCGGTGGCTACACCTTC.

The count of this clonotype is one. The limits of the CDR3 on the DNA are not certain, so only TCRdb's listed CDR3 is given. This chain joins TRBV29-1 and TRBJ1-1; the table's D gene call, TRBD1, was not cross checked with the DNA. The CDR3 extends over 23 residues, inclusive of both ends. Germline V CDR1 and CDR2: SQVTM, ANQGSEA. The CDR3 sequence: CSVVPDRARLHLRFGDQDTEAFF.

The table lists this clonotype with many counts. This chain connects TRBV10-1 to TRBJ1-1; weak D call: TRBD1 (6 bases). The CDR3 spans 16 residues. V lost 0 bases, J lost 0 bases, and 11 bases lay in between. Germline V gene data show CDR1 as WNHNN and CDR2 as SYGVQD (reference sequence). CDR3 coding DNA: TGCGCCAGCAGTGAGTCAAGAGGGACATTGAACACTGAAGCTTTCTTT. It encodes CASSESRGTLNTEAFF.

Comments on this clonotype: A much larger clone lies one base from this, so it may be a read error. The conserved phenylalanine or tryptophan is not found at the CDR3 terminus, so this likely reflects a read error. The chain joins TRBV7-8 to TRBJ2-5; D is ambiguous. The CDR3 runs 11 residues. V was shortened by 7 bases and J by 3 bases, with 6 bases between the two germline ends. Germline CDR1 and CDR2: SGHVS and FQNEAQ. CDR3: CASMGKETQYS. In DNA, the CDR3 is TGTGCCAGCATGGGGAAAGAGACCCAGTACTCC.

In its sample, this clonotype was seen many times. Here the CDR3 reads CASSLGLLSSSYNEQFF. CDR3 nucleotides: TGTGCCAGCAGCTTGGGACTACTTTCGAGCTCCTACAATGAGCAGTTCTTC. The rearrangement links TRBV5-5 to TRBJ2-1; the D gene is possibly TRBD2 (5 bases). The germline CDR1 and CDR2 sequences are SGHKS and YYEKEE (reference sequence). The CDR3 extends over 17 amino acids. The V gene lost 0 bases and the J gene lost 0 bases, with 13 bases spanning the gap. Filled out from reference TRBV5-5 and TRBJ2-1, the complete variable domain reads DAGVTQSPTHLIKTRGQQVTLRCSPISGHKSVSWYQQVLGQGPQFIFQYYEKEERGRGNFPDRFSARQFPNYSSELNVNALLLGDSALYLCASSLGLLSSSYNEQFFGPGTRLTVL.

The table lists this clonotype with a count of one. The chain employs TRBV9 and TRBJ2-5, with 16 positions matching TRBD2. There are 18 residues in the CDR3. Germline V gene data show CDR1 as SGDLS and CDR2 as YYNGEE. Trimming cost V 0 bases and J 5 bases; bases outside gene matches: 7. The CDR3 here is CASSVVGLAGGPWETQYF. The CDR3 DNA reads TGTGCCAGCAGCGTAGTGGGACTAGCGGGAGGGCCTTGGGAGACCCAGTACTTC.

In its sample, this clonotype was seen many times. The chain joins TRBV9 to TRBJ2-2; maybe TRBD1 (5 bases). V was shortened by 0 bases and J by 0 bases, with 6 bases between the two germline ends. Germline V gene sequence: CDR1 SGDLS, CDR2 YYNGEE. The CDR3 is 15 amino acids. CDR3 region: CASSVAQANTGELFF. In DNA, the CDR3 is TGTGCCAGCAGCGTAGCACAGGCGAACACCGGGGAGCTGTTTTTT.